These 10 T cell receptor beta chains originate from one sample sequenced in a study of blood T cells in healthy people across ages. A J-beta primer mix and a sample-barcoded 5' primer were used in a second PCR of roughly 7 to 12 cycles. Using its own MiXCR run on the 5' RACE reads, TCRdb lists one record per CDR3 protein. The sample includes 600,000 to 850,000 distinct CDR3 sequences, roughly 43% of them seen just once. The sample taken for sequencing was blood. The receptors here all came from an older woman in good health.

This clonotype was recorded a few times. The chain recombines TRBV9 with TRBJ1-1; D gene ambiguous. The V gene's germline CDR1 is SGDLS and CDR2 YYNGEE. This CDR3 has 15 residues. Trimming took off 3 bases at V and 0 bases at J, with 12 bases between the two ends. CDR3 DNA sequence: TGTGCCAGCAGCGCATACAACAGCATGAACACTGAAGCTTTCTTT. Its protein is CASSAYNSMNTEAFF.

This clonotype was counted a single time. The chain combines TRBV7-2 with TRBJ1-4, with D possibly TRBD1 on 5 matching bases. This CDR3 has 15 residues. V lost 1 base and J lost 6, with 12 bases in between. The germline V gene has CDR1 SGHTA and CDR2 FQGNSA. CDR3 residues: CASSLGGRDYEKLFF. The DNA of the CDR3 is TGTGCCAGCAGCTTAGGAGGCAGGGACTATGAAAAACTGTTTTTT.

This rearrangement joins TRBV14 to TRBJ2-3, with D perhaps assigned TRBD1 or TRBD2 (5 bases each). This CDR3 contains 16 residues. Trimming took off 0 bases at V and 2 bases at J, with 12 bases between the two ends. Germline CDR1 is SGHDN and CDR2 is FVKESK. CDR3 coding DNA: TGTGCCAGCAGCCAAGATTGGGGGTTTACCACAGATACGCAGTATTTT. Amino acids: CASSQDWGFTTDTQYF.

This clonotype was recorded a few times. The V gene is TRBV20-1, the J gene TRBJ1-2, with 8 nucleotides matching TRBD1. The CDR3 is made up of 13 amino acids. CDR1 DFQATT and CDR2 SNEGSKA come from the germline V gene (reference sequence). CDR3 loop: CSSSTGAEDGYTF. CDR3 in DNA: TGCAGCTCCTCGACAGGGGCTGAAGATGGCTACACCTTC.

This clonotype has just a few counts. The V gene is TRBV7-8, the J gene TRBJ2-5; D might be TRBD2 (5 bases). This CDR3 contains 13 residues. The germline gives CDR1 SGHVS, CDR2 FQNEAQ. V dropped 10 bases and J dropped 3 bases, with 15 bases sitting between them. The CDR3 here is CATWTQEEETQYF. CDR3 sequence (DNA): TGTGCCACCTGGACGCAGGAGGAAGAGACCCAGTACTTC.

The chain employs TRBV7-2 and TRBJ2-5; TRBD2 is a possible D gene (6 bases). The V gene lost 2 bases and the J gene lost 3 bases, with 10 bases spanning the gap. The CDR3 has 14 amino acids. The V gene's germline CDR1 is SGHTA and CDR2 FQGNSA. Written as DNA, the CDR3 is TGTGCCAGCAGCTTATGGGGGGAGAAAGAGACCCAGTACTTC. This translates into CASSLWGEKETQYF.

This sequence joins TRBV6-2 or TRBV6-3 and TRBJ2-1; 9 bases are a match to TRBD2. The germline V gene encodes CDR1 MNHEY and CDR2 SVGEGT. The CDR3 is made up of 16 amino acids. The trim removed 2 bases at V and 3 bases at J, leaving 5 bases unmatched. The CDR3 nucleotides read TGTGCCAGCAGTTACGCGGGACTAGCAAACTACAATGAGCAGTTCTTC. It codes for CASSYAGLANYNEQFF.

The V and J genes are TRBV10-3 and TRBJ1-1; TRBD1 matches at 9 bases. Trimming at V came to 7 bases and at J to 5 bases, leaving 5 bases not matched to a gene. The CDR3 extends over 13 amino acids. Germline-derived CDR1 and CDR2 are ENHRY and SYGVKD. CDR3 sequence reads: CAIKTGGGTEAFF. The CDR3 region has the DNA TGTGCCATCAAGACAGGGGGTGGGACTGAAGCTTTCTTT.

The chain uses TRBV6-1 and TRBJ2-7; TRBD1 or TRBD2 may be the D gene (5 bases each). The length of the CDR3 is 14 residues. Germline CDR1 is MNHNS and CDR2 is SASEGT. The V end lost 8 bases, the J end lost 7 bases, and 21 bases lay between the germline ends. As DNA, the CDR3 is TGTGCCAGCCTCCGGGGCGACTCCTACAATGAGCAGTACTTC. Protein: CASLRGDSYNEQYF.

This clonotype was found a few times. The DNA of the CDR3 is TGTGCCAGCCAGCCGGGTCACTACGAGCAGTACTTC. Its protein product is CASQPGHYEQYF. The V and J genes are TRBV7-2 and TRBJ2-7; D is ambiguous. With 8 bases removed from V and 3 bases from J, the gap between germline ends came to 11 bases. Germline lookup yields CDR1 SGHTA and CDR2 FQGNSA. The CDR3 is made up of 12 amino acids.